These 10 T cell receptor beta chains originate from one sample sequenced in a study of blood T cell repertoires in COVID-19. TCRdb keeps only in-frame clones here, not all; method: immunoSEQ multiplex PCR. The sample lists roughly 25,000 clones; 82% were seen once. The sequencing input was peripheral blood. The receptors were sampled from a human donor in a cohort sampled during active COVID-19.

The chain has TRBV15 and TRBJ2-7, with TRBD1 matching 11 bases. The V gene's germline CDR1 is LNHNV and CDR2 YYDKDF (reference sequence). CDR3 length equals 13 residues. With 8 bases clipped from V and 2 bases from J, the junction kept 2 bases outside the gene matches. The CDR3 region is CATGTGGAYEQYF. CDR3 coding DNA: TGTGCCACCGGGACAGGGGGGGCCTACGAGCAGTACTTC. Full variable domain (outside the CDR3, taken from reference TRBV15 and TRBJ2-7): DAMVIQNPRYQVTQFGKPVTLSCSQTLNHNVMYWYQQKSSQAPKLLFHYYDKDFNNEADTPDNFQSRRPNTSFCFLDIRSPGLGDTAMYLCATGTGGAYEQYFGPGTRLTVT.

The chain employs TRBV2 and TRBJ2-2; 11 nucleotides align to TRBD1. Looked up from germline, CDR1 is SNHLY and CDR2 is FYNNEI. Unmatched junction bases numbered 7, after V lost 9 bases and J lost 7 bases. This CDR3 region has 14 residues. CDR3 residues: CASSDRGHVGELFF. DNA of the CDR3: TGTGCCAGTTCGGACAGGGGGCATGTCGGGGAGCTGTTTTTT.

The chain carries TRBV7-2 and TRBJ1-3; D remains ambiguous. CDR1 is SGHTA and CDR2 is FQGNSA in the germline V gene. Trimming pared 5 bases from V and 0 bases from J, leaving 11 bases between. The CDR3 is 15 residues long. This CDR3 reads CASSAQQISGNTIYF. The CDR3 DNA follows: TGTGCCAGCAGCGCCCAACAGATCTCTGGAAACACCATATATTTT.

V and J are TRBV10-3 and TRBJ2-4; possibly TRBD1 for D (6 bases). The CDR3 spans 16 residues. Trimming stripped 3 bases from V and 3 bases from J, with 15 bases between. Germline V CDR1 and CDR2: ENHRY, SYGVKD. The CDR3: CAISDPTGMVKNIQYF. The CDR3, as DNA: TGTGCCATCAGTGACCCCACAGGGATGGTCAAAAACATTCAGTACTTC.

In its sample, this clone was seen once. The V and J genes are TRBV2 and TRBJ2-1, with 9 bases lining up with TRBD2. Germline loops: CDR1 SNHLY, CDR2 FYNNEI. The J segment lost 4 bases and the V segment lost 1 base, leaving 5 bases of the junction unmatched. CDR3 length equals 16 residues. CDR3 sequence: CASSEVVAGGYNEQFF. The CDR3 DNA follows: TGTGCCAGCAGTGAAGTGGTCGCGGGAGGGTACAATGAGCAGTTCTTC.

The chain combines TRBV19 with TRBJ1-3; no reliable D call. V was clipped by 1 base and J by 2 bases, with 9 bases between them. From germline, CDR1 is LNHDA and CDR2 SQIVND (reference sequence). The CDR3 has 15 residues. The CDR3 nucleotides are TGTGCCAGTAGTATAGTAGGCGGGACTGGAAACACCATATATTTT. Its protein product is CASSIVGGTGNTIYF.

This chain uses TRBV7-9 with TRBJ2-1; 11 bases line up with TRBD2. J lost 7 bases, V lost 5 bases, and 16 bases had no gene match. The CDR3 has 18 amino acids. The germline CDR1 and CDR2 sequences are SEHNR and FQNEAQ (reference sequence). CDR3 coding DNA: TGTGCCAGCAGCCCTAGTATCACTAGCGGGAGAGGTAAGAATGAGCAGTTCTTC. Protein: CASSPSITSGRGKNEQFF.

V is TRBV9 and J is TRBJ2-7; D is perhaps TRBD2 (7 bases). This CDR3 is built from 17 residues. Germline V gene data show CDR1 as SGDLS and CDR2 as YYNGEE. The V end lost 4 bases, the J end lost 3 bases, and 23 bases lay between the germline ends. The CDR3 protein is CASSPRSGAGAYYEQYF. The CDR3 nucleotides read TGTGCCAGCAGCCCACGGAGTGGGGCGGGGGCTTACTACGAGCAGTACTTC.

The chain employs TRBV7-3 and TRBJ2-1; TRBD2 matches 9 bases. The V gene's germline CDR1 is SGHTA and CDR2 FQGTGA. The V and J ends lost 5 bases and 7 bases, in that order; junction bases with no gene match: 9. The CDR3 covers 15 residues. The chain's CDR3 is CASSTPGLAINEQFF. CDR3 in DNA: TGTGCCAGCAGCACACCGGGACTAGCAATTAATGAGCAGTTCTTC. Looking up the rest from reference TRBV7-3 and TRBJ2-1 gives the full variable domain: GAGVSQTPSNKVTEKGKYVELRCDPISGHTALYWYRQSLGQGPEFLIYFQGTGAADDSGLPNDRFFAVRPEGSVSTLKIQRTERGDSAVYLCASSTPGLAINEQFFGPGTRLTVL.

A single count supports this clone. The chain carries TRBV11-2 and TRBJ2-1, with D possibly being TRBD2 (5 bases). Per germline, CDR1 SGHAT and CDR2 FQNNGV. This CDR3 spans 16 amino acids. V dropped 2 bases and J dropped 12 bases, with 23 bases sitting between them. The CDR3 spells CASSLSILERNDGQFF. The DNA of the CDR3 is TGTGCCAGCAGCTTAAGCATACTAGAGAGAAATGACGGGCAGTTCTTC.